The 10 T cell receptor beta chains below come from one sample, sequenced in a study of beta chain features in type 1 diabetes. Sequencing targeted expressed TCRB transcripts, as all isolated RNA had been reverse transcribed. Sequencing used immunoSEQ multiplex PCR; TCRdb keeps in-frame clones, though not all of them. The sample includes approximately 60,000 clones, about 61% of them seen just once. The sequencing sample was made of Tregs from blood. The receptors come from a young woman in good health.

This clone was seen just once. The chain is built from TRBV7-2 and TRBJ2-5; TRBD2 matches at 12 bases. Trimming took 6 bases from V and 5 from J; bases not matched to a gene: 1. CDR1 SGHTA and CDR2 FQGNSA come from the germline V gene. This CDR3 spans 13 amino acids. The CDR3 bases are TGTGCCAGCAGTCTAGCGGGAGGGGAGACCCAGTACTTC. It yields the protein CASSLAGGETQYF.

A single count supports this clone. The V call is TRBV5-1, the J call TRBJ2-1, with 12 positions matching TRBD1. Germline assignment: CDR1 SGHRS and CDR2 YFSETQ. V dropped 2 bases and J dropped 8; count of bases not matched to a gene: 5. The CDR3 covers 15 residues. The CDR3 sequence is CASSFGTGGFDEQFF. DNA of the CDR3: TGCGCCAGCAGCTTCGGGACAGGGGGCTTTGATGAGCAGTTCTTC.

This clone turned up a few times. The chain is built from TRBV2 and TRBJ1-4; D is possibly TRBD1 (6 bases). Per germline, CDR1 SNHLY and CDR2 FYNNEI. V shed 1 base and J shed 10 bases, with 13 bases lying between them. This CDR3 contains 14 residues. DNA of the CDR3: TGTGCCAGCAGTGAAGAACAGGGTCGGGCAAAACTGTTTTTT. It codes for CASSEEQGRAKLFF.

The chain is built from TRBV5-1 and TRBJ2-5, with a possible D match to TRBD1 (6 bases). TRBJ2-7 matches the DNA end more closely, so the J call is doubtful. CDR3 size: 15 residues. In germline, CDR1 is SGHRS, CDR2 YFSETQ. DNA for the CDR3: TGCGCCAGCAGCTTGGTAAGGGGACAAGCCTACGAGCAGTACTTC. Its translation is CASSLVRGQAYEQYF.

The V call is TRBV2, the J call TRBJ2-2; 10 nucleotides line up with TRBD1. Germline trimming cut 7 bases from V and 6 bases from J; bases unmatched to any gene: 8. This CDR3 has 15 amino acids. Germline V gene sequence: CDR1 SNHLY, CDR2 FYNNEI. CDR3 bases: TGTGCCAGCAAGAGGGGGACAGGGGTCTCCGGGGAGCTGTTTTTT. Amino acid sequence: CASKRGTGVSGELFF. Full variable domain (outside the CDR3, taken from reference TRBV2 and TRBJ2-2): EPEVTQTPSHQVTQMGQEVILRCVPISNHLYFYWYRQILGQKVEFLVSFYNNEISEKSEIFDDQFSVERPDGSNFTLKIRSTKLEDSAMYFCASKRGTGVSGELFFGEGSRLTVL.

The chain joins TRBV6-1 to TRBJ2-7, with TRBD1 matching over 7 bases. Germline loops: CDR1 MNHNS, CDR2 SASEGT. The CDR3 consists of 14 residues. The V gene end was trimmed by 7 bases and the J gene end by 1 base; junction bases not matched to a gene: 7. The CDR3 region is CASTSRGLSYEQYF. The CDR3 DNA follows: TGTGCCAGCACTTCCAGGGGGTTATCCTACGAGCAGTACTTC.

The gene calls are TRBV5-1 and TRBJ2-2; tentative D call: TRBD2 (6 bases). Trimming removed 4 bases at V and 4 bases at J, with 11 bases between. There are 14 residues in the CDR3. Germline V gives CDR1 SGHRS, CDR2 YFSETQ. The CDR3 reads CASSPTRSTGELFF. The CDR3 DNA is TGCGCCAGCAGCCCGACTAGATCCACCGGGGAGCTGTTTTTT.

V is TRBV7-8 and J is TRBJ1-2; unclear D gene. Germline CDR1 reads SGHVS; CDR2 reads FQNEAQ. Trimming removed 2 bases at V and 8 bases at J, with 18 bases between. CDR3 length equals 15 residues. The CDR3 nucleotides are TGTGCCAGCAGCTTAAAGGCAGGTTTCGTTGTGGGCTACACCTTC. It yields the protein CASSLKAGFVVGYTF. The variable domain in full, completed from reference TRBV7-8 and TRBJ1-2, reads GAGVSQSPRYKVAKRGQDVALRCDPISGHVSLFWYQQALGQGPEFLTYFQNEAQLDKSGLPSDRFFAERPEGSVSTLKIQRTQQEDSAVYLCASSLKAGFVVGYTFGSGTRLTVV.

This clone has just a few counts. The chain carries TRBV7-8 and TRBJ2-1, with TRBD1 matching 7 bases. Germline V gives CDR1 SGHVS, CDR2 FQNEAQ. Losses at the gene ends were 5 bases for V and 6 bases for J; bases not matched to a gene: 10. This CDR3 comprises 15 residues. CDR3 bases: TGTGCCAGCAGCCGCCGACAGGGCGGACTCAATGAGCAGTTCTTC. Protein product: CASSRRQGGLNEQFF.

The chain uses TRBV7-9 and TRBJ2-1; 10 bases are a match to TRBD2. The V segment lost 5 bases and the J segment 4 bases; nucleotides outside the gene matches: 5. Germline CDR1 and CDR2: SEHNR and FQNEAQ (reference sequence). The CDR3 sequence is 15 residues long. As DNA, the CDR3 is TGTGCCAGCAGCGGTCTAGCGGGAGCTTACAATGAGCAGTTCTTC. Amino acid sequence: CASSGLAGAYNEQFF.